This entry describes one T cell receptor (beta chain). The CDR3 extends over 14 amino acids. Germline-derived CDR1 and CDR2 are MDHEN and SYDVKM. With 6 bases clipped from V and 8 bases from J, the junction kept 10 bases outside the gene matches. Those enrolled in Seattle joined during active infection and were followed longitudinally afterward. The sample is drawn from a study of blood T cell repertoires in COVID-19. Study overall: Sites across the United States, Italy and Spain contributed samples from acute and convalescent COVID-19. PBMCs, B-cell-depleted T cells, or T cells provided the cDNA or gDNA that made up the material.

As handled by the study authors: Estimated nucleated cell counts came from reference gene primer amplification. Sequenced by immunoSEQ multiplex PCR; TCRdb stores in-frame clones only, minus some. V and J calls and clone size are as listed in that table; D and trimming were resolved from the DNA. Among 100,000 to 150,000 clones listed, around 82% were seen once. This sequence joins TRBV28 and TRBJ2-1; 7 bases match TRBD2. The sequence was collected from a man younger than 45 with COVID-19, enrolled during active disease. Material for sequencing was peripheral blood. DNA of the CDR3: TGTGCCAGCAGGGTCCCGGGGGGTAGTTATGAGCAGTTCTTC. Encoded protein: CASRVPGGSYEQFF.